Listed here are 8 T cell receptor beta chains from one sample, sequenced in a study of early T cells in non-severe SARS-CoV-2 infection. TCRdb re-derived calls from the 5' RACE reads in MiXCR, one entry per CDR3 protein. The sample yields tens of thousands of distinct CDR3 sequences, less than 5% seen once. The sample taken for sequencing was whole blood. These receptors originate from an adult who was a healthcare worker with PCR-confirmed SARS-CoV-2 infection or an uninfected control (not recorded which).

This clonotype was observed a few times. The J gene is TRBJ2-5, the V gene TRBV7-2; D might be TRBD2 (6 bases). CDR1 SGHTA and CDR2 FQGNSA come from the germline V gene. With 5 bases removed from V and 2 bases from J, the gap between germline ends came to 15 bases. The CDR3 loop spans 15 amino acids. The CDR3, as DNA: TGTGCCAGCAGCGCCCCGGGGGTTACACAAGAGACCCAGTACTTC. This translates into CASSAPGVTQETQYF. The full variable domain, with the rest looked up from reference TRBV7-2 and TRBJ2-5, is GAGVSQSPSNKVTEKGKDVELRCDPISGHTALYWYRQSLGQGLEFLIYFQGNSAPDKSGLPSDRFSAERTGGSVSTLTIQRTQQEDSAVYLCASSAPGVTQETQYFGPGTRLLVL.

This clonotype was counted ten times or more. This sequence joins TRBV7-9 and TRBJ1-5, with D perhaps TRBD1 (6 bases). V was cut by 5 bases and J by 6 bases, with 11 bases left in between. The V gene's germline CDR1 is SEHNR and CDR2 FQNEAQ (reference sequence). The CDR3 sequence is 13 residues long. The CDR3 DNA reads as TGTGCCAGCAGCCTGGAAGGGGGTCAGCCCCAGCATTTT. Translation: CASSLEGGQPQHF.

This clonotype was counted at least ten times. V usage is TRBV6-1 and J usage is TRBJ2-3; 8 bases match TRBD1. In germline, CDR1 is MNHNS, CDR2 SASEGT. J gave up 6 bases and V 10 bases, and 12 bases lay outside the gene matches. The CDR3 consists of 14 residues. The CDR3 nucleotides read TGTGCCACCCGCTTCGGGGCAGGGGGCGATACGCAGTATTTT. Its translation is CATRFGAGGDTQYF.

This clonotype was seen repeatedly, ten times or more. The J gene is TRBJ1-1, the V gene TRBV7-6; D call uncertain. CDR3 length: 13 residues. V was shortened by 1 base and J by 4 bases, with 7 bases between the two germline ends. Germline V CDR1 and CDR2: SGHVS, FNYEAQ. The CDR3 nucleotides are TGTGCCAGCAGCTTAGGCGCTGGCACTGAAGCTTTCTTT. Protein: CASSLGAGTEAFF.

This clonotype occurred many times. The chain uses TRBV7-3 and TRBJ1-1; maybe TRBD1 (6 bases). The CDR3 length is 13 residues. Trimming stripped 5 bases from V and 8 bases from J, with 15 bases between. The germline gives CDR1 SGHTA, CDR2 FQGTGA. The CDR3 loop reads CASSPGTPREAFF. CDR3 nucleotides: TGTGCCAGCAGCCCCGGGACACCGCGGGAAGCTTTCTTT.

This clonotype has at least ten counts. The chain couples TRBV24-1 to TRBJ2-1, with TRBD1 as a possible D gene (6 bases). The CDR3 sequence is 13 residues long. Trimming left V 7 bases short and J 8 bases short, with 14 bases between. The V gene's germline CDR1 is KGHDR and CDR2 SFDVKD. CDR3 DNA sequence: TGTGCCACCAGGGCAGGGGCGAATTATGAGCAGTTCTTC. It translates to CATRAGANYEQFF.

This chain joins TRBV30 and TRBJ1-5, with D perhaps TRBD1 (5 bases). Germline CDR1 reads GTSNPN; CDR2 reads SVGIG (reference sequence). V lost 4 bases to trimming and J lost 2 bases, with 12 bases between them. This CDR3 is 14 amino acids long. The CDR3 DNA is TGTGCCTGGAACGGCCAGGGAGGCAATCAGCCCCAGCATTTT. As protein: CAWNGQGGNQPQHF.

The genes are TRBV6-2 or TRBV6-3 and TRBJ2-5, with a weak D call TRBD1 (6 bases). The germline gives CDR1 MNHEY, CDR2 SVGEGT. V lost 7 bases and J 5 bases, leaving 17 bases between the germline ends. The CDR3 contains 14 residues. CDR3 bases: TGTGCCAGCACTGCCGACAGGCCCAGGGAGACCCAGTACTTC. Protein: CASTADRPRETQYF.